This T cell receptor beta chain was observed in a study of Ad26.COV2.S vaccination and SARS-CoV-2 variants. Regarding the study as a whole: Marked by substantial breadth, spike-specific CD8+ and CD4+ T cell responses were reportedly seen after vaccination.

Treatment indicated: approximately 18 received Ad26.COV2.S at low or high dose, single or two shots; roughly 5 received placebo; per-sample allocation not given. The study sampled participants on day 63 after the first vaccine or placebo injection. An 18-55-year-old adult in Boston served as donor. Profiling relied on immunoSEQ multiplex PCR, and the TCRdb table lists in-frame clones only, not all of them. This sample has approximately 280,000 clones, with 80% to 90% found just once. Regarding this clone: Its cognate antigen is unknown.

The CDR3 is made up of 14 amino acids. Germline CDR1 LNHDA, CDR2 SQIVND (reference sequence). Trimming took 3 bases from V and 7 from J, leaving 12 bases between them. This receptor was taken from a person between 18 and 65 years old who received the Ad26.COV2.S COVID-19 vaccine or a placebo. This specimen was peripheral blood, taken in a trial of Ad26.COV2.S vaccine versus placebo. The chain carries TRBV19 and TRBJ1-4; D is undetermined. DNA for the CDR3: TGTGCCAGTAGTATTTTTGGCTCCATTGAAAAACTGTTTTTT. Protein sequence: CASSIFGSIEKLFF.